This T cell receptor (beta chain) came from a study of regulatory T cells in long-lasting Graves disease. Noted time point: persistent/refractory GD, antithyroid drugs over 5 years with positive TRAb. RNA from PBMCs was the source of the TCR library. Arm-PCR of CDR3 regions with iRepertoire HTBI primers generated TCR beta libraries. TCRdb independently ran MiXCR on the multiplex PCR reads; one entry per CDR3 protein. The data contain about 400,000 distinct CDR3 sequences, around 20% of them singletons. V lost 0 bases, J lost 7 bases, and 12 bases stayed unmatched. Germline V CDR1 and CDR2: DFQATT, SNEGSKA (reference sequence). The CDR3 loop spans 16 amino acids.

This chain joins TRBV20-1 and TRBJ2-4, with 7 bases matching TRBD2. The source is a female donor with Graves disease. The material was peripheral blood mononuclear cells (PBMCs), obtained when the disease was refractory, from a patient treated with antithyroid drugs. The CDR3 protein is CSARDRNGRLVNIQYF. The CDR3 bases are TGCAGTGCTAGAGATAGGAACGGGAGGTTGGTGAACATTCAGTACTTC.